Shown below are 21 T cell receptor beta chains from a single sample sequenced in a study of CDR3 diversity in severe acne. A single record per CDR3 protein comes from TCRdb applying MiXCR to the PCR reads. Here the sample spans more than 85,000 distinct CDR3 sequences, approximately 54% being singletons. The sequenced sample was blood. The source is a male donor with severe acne vulgaris.

This clonotype was observed many times. The chain joins TRBV5-1 to TRBJ2-1; tentative D call: TRBD2 (6 bases). Looked up from germline, CDR1 is SGHRS and CDR2 is YFSETQ. The V end was cut by 7 bases, the J end by 7 bases, with 18 bases between. The CDR3 runs 14 residues. CDR3 amino acids: CASQTLSGPNEQFF. CDR3 bases: TGCGCCAGCCAAACCCTTAGCGGCCCGAATGAGCAGTTCTTC.

This clonotype was counted a few times. The genes are TRBV28 and TRBJ2-7; no definite D call. Germline lookup yields CDR1 MDHEN and CDR2 SYDVKM. This CDR3 is 8 amino acids long. The V and J ends lost 6 bases and 8 bases respectively, with 2 bases between them. The CDR3 DNA is TGTGCCAGCAGCCAGCAGTACTTC. Translating gives CASSQQYF.

V is TRBV25-1 and J is TRBJ1-6; 7 bases map to TRBD1. The CDR3 runs to 15 residues. The V gene end was trimmed by 5 bases and the J gene end by 10 bases; junction bases not matched to a gene: 11. Germline-derived CDR1 and CDR2 are MGHDK and SYGVNS. The CDR3 here is CASSPRGPGVSPLHF. CDR3 DNA sequence: TGTGCCAGCAGTCCTAGGGGGCCGGGGGTATCACCCCTCCACTTT.

This clonotype was picked up many times. The chain has TRBV10-1 and TRBJ1-6; the D gene is possibly TRBD1 (5 bases). The CDR3 has 16 residues. Trimming pared 0 bases from V and 7 bases from J, leaving 13 bases between. Germline assignment: CDR1 WNHNN and CDR2 SYGVQD (reference sequence). In DNA, the CDR3 is TGCGCCAGCAGTGAGTCGGGAACGGGGCCCAATTCACCCCTCCACTTT. Its translation is CASSESGTGPNSPLHF.

This clonotype has just a few counts. The chain uses TRBV7-9 and TRBJ2-5; D ambiguous. Deletions cut 5 bases from V and 5 bases from J, with 9 bases between. The CDR3 is 12 amino acids. Germline V gives CDR1 SEHNR, CDR2 FQNEAQ (reference sequence). CDR3: CASSLNGETQYF. CDR3 bases: TGTGCCAGCAGCCTCAATGGGGAGACCCAGTACTTC.

In its sample, this clonotype was seen many times. The chain is built from TRBV7-2 and TRBJ1-3, with no clear D. V was pared by 2 bases and J by 0 bases, with 8 bases between. The CDR3 totals 15 residues. Germline CDR1 SGHTA, CDR2 FQGNSA. CDR3 region: CASSLYQDSGNTIYF. The CDR3 DNA reads TGTGCCAGCAGCTTATATCAGGACTCTGGAAACACCATATATTTT.

V is TRBV7-2 and J is TRBJ2-7, with 10 nucleotides matching TRBD2. CDR3 length: 13 amino acids. Germline trimming cut 7 bases from V and 6 bases from J; bases unmatched to any gene: 6. CDR1 and CDR2 (germline): SGHTA, FQGNSA. CDR3 coding DNA: TGTGCCAGCAACCCAGTAGCGGGAGGCGAGCAGTACTTC. Its translation: CASNPVAGGEQYF.

This clonotype came up many times. The CDR3 coding sequence is TGTGCCAGCAGCTTAGGGGGACAGGGGAAAGAGACCCAGTACTTC. Encoded protein: CASSLGGQGKETQYF. V and J are TRBV11-2 and TRBJ2-5, with 10 bases fitting TRBD1. The CDR3 has 15 residues. Germline V gene lookup returns CDR1 SGHAT and CDR2 FQNNGV. V trimming: 1 base; J trimming: 3 bases; junction bases outside the gene matches: 2.

V and J are TRBV20-1 and TRBJ1-5; TRBD1 agrees at 7 bases. This CDR3 region has 17 residues. The V segment lost 3 bases and the J segment 0 bases; nucleotides outside the gene matches: 11. Germline V lookup: CDR1 DFQATT, CDR2 SNEGSKA (reference sequence). The CDR3 DNA sequence: TGCAGTGCTAGCCTCAGCCGGACAGGCTTTAGCAATCAGCCCCAGCATTTT. Translation: CSASLSRTGFSNQPQHF.

Only one count was recorded for this clonotype. This chain's CDR3 is CASSYGTSGREETQYF. The CDR3 DNA sequence: TGTGCCAGCAGTTATGGGACTAGCGGGAGGGAGGAGACCCAGTACTTC. This chain links TRBV5-8 with TRBJ2-5; 16 bases are a match to TRBD2. This CDR3 has 16 residues. J gave up 5 bases and V 5 bases, and 6 bases lay outside the gene matches. The germline V gene encodes CDR1 SGHTS and CDR2 YDEGEE.

This clonotype was seen many times. CDR3 sequence reads: CASRVGPGEQYV. The DNA for the CDR3 is TGTGCCAGCAGGGTAGGGCCGGGGGAGCAGTACGTC. The V and J genes are TRBV2 and TRBJ2-7, with a tentative D call TRBD2 (5 bases). V gave up 6 bases and J gave up 7 bases, with 13 bases separating them. Germline CDR1 and CDR2: SNHLY and FYNNEI. The CDR3 totals 12 residues.

The chain carries TRBV2 and TRBJ2-5, with no clear D. The ends were cut back, 5 bases at V and 4 bases at J, with 8 bases in the middle. The CDR3 runs to 12 residues. Looked up from germline, CDR1 is SNHLY and CDR2 is FYNNEI. The CDR3 DNA reads as TGTGCCAGCAGTCGCGATCGAGAGACCCAGTACTTC. Amino acid sequence: CASSRDRETQYF.

The chain recombines TRBV28 with TRBJ2-7; possibly TRBD2 for D (6 bases). The CDR3 consists of 13 residues. The V and J ends lost 4 bases and 6 bases respectively, with 13 bases between them. Germline V gene lookup returns CDR1 MDHEN and CDR2 SYDVKM. The CDR3 is CASSSGLSGEQYF. The CDR3 nucleotides are TGTGCCAGCAGTTCAGGACTATCAGGCGAGCAGTACTTC.

This sequence joins TRBV7-8 and TRBJ1-2, with a possible D match to TRBD1 (6 bases). CDR3 length: 14 residues. Germline lookup yields CDR1 SGHVS and CDR2 FQNEAQ. Trimming shortened V by 5 bases and J by 0 bases, and 10 bases separated the two germline ends. CDR3 sequence: CASSQGPANYGYTF. CDR3 DNA sequence: TGTGCCAGCAGCCAGGGGCCAGCTAACTATGGCTACACCTTC.

This clonotype has only a few counts. The chain joins TRBV7-9 to TRBJ2-5; D could derive from TRBD1 or TRBD2 (5 bases each). Germline CDR1 SEHNR, CDR2 FQNEAQ (reference sequence). V lost 5 bases to trimming and J lost 5 bases, with 21 bases between them. This CDR3 is built from 16 residues. CDR3 amino acids: CASSHRDHLLAETQYF. As DNA, the CDR3 is TGTGCCAGCAGCCACCGGGACCACCTCCTTGCTGAGACCCAGTACTTC.

This rearrangement joins TRBV5-5 to TRBJ2-7; 13 bases map to TRBD2. Trimming at V came to 3 bases and at J to 5 bases, leaving 8 bases not matched to a gene. The CDR3 has 16 amino acids. Germline assignment: CDR1 SGHKS and CDR2 YYEKEE (reference sequence). The CDR3 nucleotides read TGTGCCAGCAGCTCGCCCTGGACTAGCGGGAGTGACGAGCAGTACTTC. It codes for CASSSPWTSGSDEQYF.

The sample holds one count of this clonotype. The chain uses TRBV7-6 and TRBJ1-1; D unclear. Trimming removed 3 bases at V and 6 bases at J, with 14 bases between. CDR3 length: 14 residues. CDR1 and CDR2 from the germline V gene are SGHVS and FNYEAQ. CDR3 DNA: TGTGCCAGCAGCTTCCACGCGAGCGGGGCTGAAGCTTTCTTT. This encodes CASSFHASGAEAFF. Using reference TRBV7-6 and TRBJ1-1 for the parts outside the CDR3, the full variable domain is GAGVSQSPRYKVTKRGQDVALRCDPISGHVSLYWYRQALGQGPEFLTYFNYEAQQDKSGLPNDRFSAERPEGSISTLTIQRTEQRDSAMYRCASSFHASGAEAFFGQGTRLTVV.

Comments on this clonotype: One junction end does not reproduce the germline sequence, and a read error may be involved. The genes are TRBV7-3 and TRBJ2-7; TRBD2 matches 14 bases. From germline, CDR1 is SGHTA and CDR2 FQGTGA. This CDR3 is built from 18 residues. Written as DNA, the CDR3 is TGCGCCAGCAGCTTATTCTCGGGACTAGCGGGAGCTATGGACGAGCAGTACTTC. Amino acids: CASSLFSGLAGAMDEQYF.

The CDR3 nucleotides read TGCGCCAGCAGCTGGGGACAGCAGAATCAGCCCCAGCATTTT. Its translation is CASSWGQQNQPQHF. This chain joins TRBV10-2 and TRBJ1-5, with 7 bases that match TRBD1. The V gene's germline CDR1 is WSHSY and CDR2 SAAADI. The CDR3 loop spans 14 amino acids. The J segment lost 4 bases and the V segment lost 6 bases, leaving 6 bases of the junction unmatched.

The V gene is TRBV5-1, the J gene TRBJ2-3; D may be TRBD2 (6 bases). CDR3 size: 17 residues. Looked up from germline, CDR1 is SGHRS and CDR2 is YFSETQ. With 0 bases removed from V and 1 base from J, the gap between germline ends came to 15 bases. CDR3 region: CASSLAILAGRTDTQYF. The CDR3 coding sequence is TGCGCCAGCAGCTTGGCCATTTTGGCGGGACGCACAGATACGCAGTATTTT.

V gene TRBV25-1 combines with J gene TRBJ2-7, with 7 bases lining up with TRBD1. After removal of 3 bases from V and 3 bases from J, the junction contained 8 bases not matched to a gene. The CDR3 consists of 15 residues. Germline lookup yields CDR1 MGHDK and CDR2 SYGVNS. CDR3 sequence reads: CASSDHRQGFYEQYF. The CDR3 nucleotides are TGTGCCAGCAGTGATCACCGACAGGGTTTCTACGAGCAGTACTTC.